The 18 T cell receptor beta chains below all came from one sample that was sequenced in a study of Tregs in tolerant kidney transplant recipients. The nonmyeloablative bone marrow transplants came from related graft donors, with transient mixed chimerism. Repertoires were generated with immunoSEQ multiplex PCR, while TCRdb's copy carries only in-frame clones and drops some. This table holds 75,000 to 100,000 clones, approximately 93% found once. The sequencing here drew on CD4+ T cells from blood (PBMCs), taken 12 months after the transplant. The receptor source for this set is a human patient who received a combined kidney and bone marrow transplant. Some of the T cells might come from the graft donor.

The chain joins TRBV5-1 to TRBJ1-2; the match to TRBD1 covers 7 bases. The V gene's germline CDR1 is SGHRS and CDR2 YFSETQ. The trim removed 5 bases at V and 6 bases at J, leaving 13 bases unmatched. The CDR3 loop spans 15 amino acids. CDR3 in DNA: TGCGCCAGCAGACCAAGACAGGGACGTTTAGATGGCTACACCTTC. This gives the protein CASRPRQGRLDGYTF.

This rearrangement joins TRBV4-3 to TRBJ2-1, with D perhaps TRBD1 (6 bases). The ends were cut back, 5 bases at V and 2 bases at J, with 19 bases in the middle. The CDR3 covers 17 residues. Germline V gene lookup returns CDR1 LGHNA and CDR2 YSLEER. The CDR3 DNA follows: TGCGCCAGCAGCGCCCGGGACACATACGTCCCCTACAATGAGCAGTTCTTC. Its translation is CASSARDTYVPYNEQFF.

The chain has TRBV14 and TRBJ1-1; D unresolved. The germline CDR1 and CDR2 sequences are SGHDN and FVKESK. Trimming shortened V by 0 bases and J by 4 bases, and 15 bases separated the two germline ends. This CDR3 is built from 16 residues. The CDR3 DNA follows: TGTGCCAGCAGCCAAGAGGTCCTTGGGTGGGCCACTGAAGCTTTCTTT. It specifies CASSQEVLGWATEAFF.

The CDR3 nucleotides are TGTGCCAGCAGTGAATTTAAAGGAGGGACTAGCGGACAAGAGACCCAGTACTTC. It encodes CASSEFKGGTSGQETQYF. The rearrangement links TRBV25-1 to TRBJ2-5; 11 bases are shared with TRBD2. The CDR3 loop spans 18 amino acids. CDR1 MGHDK and CDR2 SYGVNS come from the germline V gene. J was trimmed by 2 bases and V by 1 base; bases with no gene match: 9. Together with reference TRBV25-1 and TRBJ2-5, the CDR3 gives the full variable domain: EADIYQTPRYLVIGTGKKITLECSQTMGHDKMYWYQQDPGMELHLIHYSYGVNSTEKGDLSSESTVSRIRTEHFPLTLESARPSHTSQYLCASSEFKGGTSGQETQYFGPGTRLLVL.

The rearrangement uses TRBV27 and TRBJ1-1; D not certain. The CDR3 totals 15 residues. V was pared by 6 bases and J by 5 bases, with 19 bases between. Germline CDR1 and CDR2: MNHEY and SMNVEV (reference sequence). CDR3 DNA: TGTGCCAGCAGCCGCTGGACTCACGAGGGAACTGAAGCTTTCTTT. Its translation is CASSRWTHEGTEAFF.

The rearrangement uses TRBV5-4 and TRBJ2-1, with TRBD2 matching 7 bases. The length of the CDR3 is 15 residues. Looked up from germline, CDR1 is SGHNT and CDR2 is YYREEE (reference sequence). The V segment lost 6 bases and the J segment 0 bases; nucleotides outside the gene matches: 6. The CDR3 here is CASKLPGGSYNEQFF. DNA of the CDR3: TGTGCCAGCAAACTACCGGGGGGCTCCTACAATGAGCAGTTCTTC.

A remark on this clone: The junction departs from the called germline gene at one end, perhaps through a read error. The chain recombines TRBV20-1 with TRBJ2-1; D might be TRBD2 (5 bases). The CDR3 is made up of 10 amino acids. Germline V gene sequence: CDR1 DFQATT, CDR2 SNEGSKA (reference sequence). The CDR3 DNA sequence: TGCAGTGCAAGAGGGCATGAGCAGTTCTTC. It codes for CSARGHEQFF.

CDR3 region: CASRDRGDTQYF. CDR3 bases: TGTGCCAGCAGGGACAGGGGGGATACGCAGTATTTT. This chain joins TRBV2 and TRBJ2-3; 10 nucleotides match TRBD1. Germline CDR1 SNHLY, CDR2 FYNNEI. Trimming cost V 6 bases and J 6 bases; bases outside gene matches: 0. The CDR3 has 12 amino acids.

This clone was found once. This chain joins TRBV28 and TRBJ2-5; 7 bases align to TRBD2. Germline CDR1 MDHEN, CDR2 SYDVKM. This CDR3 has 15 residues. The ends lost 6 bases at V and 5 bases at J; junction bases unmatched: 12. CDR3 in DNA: TGTGCCAGCAGCACCTTCGGCGGGAGAGGGGAGACCCAGTACTTC. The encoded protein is CASSTFGGRGETQYF.

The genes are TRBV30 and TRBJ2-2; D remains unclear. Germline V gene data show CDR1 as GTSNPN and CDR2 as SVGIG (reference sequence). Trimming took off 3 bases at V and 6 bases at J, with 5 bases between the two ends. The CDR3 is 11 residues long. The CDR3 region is CAWRLAGELFF. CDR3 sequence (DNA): TGTGCCTGGAGGCTAGCCGGGGAGCTGTTTTTT. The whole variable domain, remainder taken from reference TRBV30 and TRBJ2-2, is SQTIHQWPATLVQPVGSPLSLECTVEGTSNPNLYWYRQAAGRGLQLLFYSVGIGQISSEVPQNLSASRPQDRQFILSSKKLLLSDSGFYLCAWRLAGELFFGEGSRLTVL.

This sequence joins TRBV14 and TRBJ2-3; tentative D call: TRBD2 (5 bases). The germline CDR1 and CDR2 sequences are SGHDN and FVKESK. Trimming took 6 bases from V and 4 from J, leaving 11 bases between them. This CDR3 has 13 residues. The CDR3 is CASSNHGADTQYF. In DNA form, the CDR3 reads TGTGCCAGCAGTAACCACGGGGCAGATACGCAGTATTTT.

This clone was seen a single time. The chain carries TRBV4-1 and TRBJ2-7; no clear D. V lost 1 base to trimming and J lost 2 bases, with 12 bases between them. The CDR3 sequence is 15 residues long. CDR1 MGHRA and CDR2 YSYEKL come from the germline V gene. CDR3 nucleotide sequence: TGCGCCAGCAGCCAAGCGGTTGCCCCTGCCTACGAGCAGTACTTC. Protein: CASSQAVAPAYEQYF.

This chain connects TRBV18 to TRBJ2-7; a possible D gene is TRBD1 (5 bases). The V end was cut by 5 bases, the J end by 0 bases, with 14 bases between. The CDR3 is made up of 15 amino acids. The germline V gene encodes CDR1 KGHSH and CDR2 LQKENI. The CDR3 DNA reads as TGTGCCAGCTCAAGGGGCCAGGGTTCCTCCTACGAGCAGTACTTC. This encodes CASSRGQGSSYEQYF.

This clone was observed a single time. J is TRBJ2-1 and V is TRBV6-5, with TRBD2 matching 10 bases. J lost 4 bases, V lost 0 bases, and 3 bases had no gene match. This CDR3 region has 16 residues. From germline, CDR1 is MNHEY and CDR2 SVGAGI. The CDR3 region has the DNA TGTGCCAGCAGTTACTCGAGCGGGGGGGCATACAATGAGCAGTTCTTC. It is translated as CASSYSSGGAYNEQFF.

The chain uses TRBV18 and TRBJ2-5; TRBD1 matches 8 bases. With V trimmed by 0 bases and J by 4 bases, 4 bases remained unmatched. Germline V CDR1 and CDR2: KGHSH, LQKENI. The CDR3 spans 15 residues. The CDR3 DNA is TGTGCCAGCTCACCACCTGGACAGGGAGGAGAGACCCAGTACTTC. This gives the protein CASSPPGQGGETQYF. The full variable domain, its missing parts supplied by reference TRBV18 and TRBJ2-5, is NAGVMQNPRHLVRRRGQEARLRCSPMKGHSHVYWYRQLPEEGLKFMVYLQKENIIDESGMPKERFSAEFPKEGPSILRIQQVVRGDSAAYFCASSPPGQGGETQYFGPGTRLLVL.

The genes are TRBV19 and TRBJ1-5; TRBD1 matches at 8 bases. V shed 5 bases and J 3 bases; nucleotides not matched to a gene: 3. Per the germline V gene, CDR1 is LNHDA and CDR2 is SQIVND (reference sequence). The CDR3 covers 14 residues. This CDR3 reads CASSYRGFNQPQHF. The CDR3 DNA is TGTGCCAGTAGTTACAGGGGGTTCAATCAGCCCCAGCATTTT.

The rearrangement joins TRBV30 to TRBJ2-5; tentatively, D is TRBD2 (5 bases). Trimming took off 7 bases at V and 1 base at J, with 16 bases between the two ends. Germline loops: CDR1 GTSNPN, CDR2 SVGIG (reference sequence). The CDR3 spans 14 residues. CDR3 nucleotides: TGTGCCTTGCGTGAGGGCTCCCTCCAAGAGACCCAGTACTTC. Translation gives CALREGSLQETQYF.

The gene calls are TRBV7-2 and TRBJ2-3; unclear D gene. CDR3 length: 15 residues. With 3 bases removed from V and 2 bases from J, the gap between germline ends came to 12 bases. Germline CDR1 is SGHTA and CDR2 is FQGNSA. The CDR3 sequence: CASSLGSPDTDTQYF. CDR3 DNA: TGTGCCAGCAGCTTGGGCTCCCCTGACACAGATACGCAGTATTTT.